Below are 27 T cell receptor beta chains sequenced from a single sample in a study of blood T cell repertoires in COVID-19. Generated by immunoSEQ multiplex PCR, the TCRdb table keeps only in-frame clones and is missing some. This sample has hundreds of thousands of clones, with less than 90% found just once. The sequenced sample was peripheral blood. All receptors derive from a man aged 40-49 years with acute or convalescent COVID-19.

This clone was seen a single time. V is TRBV7-8 and J is TRBJ2-1; TRBD1 matches 8 bases. V was pared by 2 bases and J by 3 bases, with 6 bases of the junction left unmatched. There are 16 residues in the CDR3. Germline CDR1 reads SGHVS; CDR2 reads FQNEAQ. CDR3 amino acids: CASSLMAGGLYNEQFF. The CDR3 bases are TGTGCCAGCAGCTTAATGGCAGGGGGCCTCTACAATGAGCAGTTCTTC.

The DNA for the CDR3 is TGTGCCAGCAGCTTATCCGGTGGGCAGAGAAACACTGAAGCTTTCTTT. Protein sequence: CASSLSGGQRNTEAFF. V is TRBV7-8 and J is TRBJ1-1; no clear D gene. The CDR3 spans 16 residues. The V end lost 2 bases, the J end lost 2 bases, and 15 bases lay between the germline ends. In germline, CDR1 is SGHVS, CDR2 FQNEAQ.

The CDR3 DNA reads TGTGCCATCAGAAAGGGGGAATTGGATGAAAAACTGTTTTTT. It specifies CAIRKGELDEKLFF. This chain links TRBV10-3 with TRBJ1-4; possibly TRBD1 for D (6 bases). V lost 6 bases and J lost 6, with 14 bases in between. The germline V gene encodes CDR1 ENHRY and CDR2 SYGVKD. This CDR3 contains 14 residues.

This chain joins TRBV27 and TRBJ1-4; a possible D gene is TRBD1 (6 bases). CDR1 is MNHEY, CDR2 SMNVEV, per germline (reference sequence). V was clipped by 6 bases and J by 7 bases, with 15 bases between them. This CDR3 region has 14 residues. DNA for the CDR3: TGTGCCAGCAGCGTACAGGGTGGTGCTGAAAAACTGTTTTTT. Its translation: CASSVQGGAEKLFF.

This chain links TRBV6-5 with TRBJ2-2; 10 bases fit TRBD2. With 11 bases clipped from V and 5 bases from J, the junction kept 11 bases outside the gene matches. CDR3 length equals 15 residues. The germline V gene has CDR1 MNHEY and CDR2 SVGAGI. The CDR3 DNA follows: TGTGCCTCAGGGAGAACTAGCGGGGTAACCGGGGAGCTGTTTTTT. Translated: CASGRTSGVTGELFF.

The chain couples TRBV28 to TRBJ1-5, with 9 bases lining up with TRBD1. The germline V gene encodes CDR1 MDHEN and CDR2 SYDVKM. The CDR3 length is 15 residues. The V gene end was trimmed by 2 bases and the J gene end by 8 bases; junction bases not matched to a gene: 7. CDR3 residues: CASSLVGQGWKPQHF. DNA for the CDR3: TGTGCCAGCAGTTTAGTGGGACAGGGCTGGAAGCCCCAGCATTTT. The full variable domain, in which reference TRBV28 and TRBJ1-5 provide the parts outside the CDR3, is DVKVTQSSRYLVKRTGEKVFLECVQDMDHENMFWYRQDPGLGLRLIYFSYDVKMKEKGDIPEGYSVSREKKERFSLILESASTNQTSMYLCASSLVGQGWKPQHFGDGTRLSIL.

This clone was detected only once. The chain recombines TRBV6-6 with TRBJ2-5, with 8 bases identical to TRBD1. CDR1 and CDR2 (germline): MNHNY, SVGAGI (reference sequence). The CDR3 length is 13 residues. V lost 7 bases and J lost 4; bases outside the gene matches: 5. This CDR3 reads CASKSQGAETQYF. In DNA form, the CDR3 reads TGTGCCAGCAAGAGTCAGGGGGCAGAGACCCAGTACTTC.

The genes are TRBV18 and TRBJ1-2, with D perhaps TRBD1 (5 bases). CDR1 is KGHSH, CDR2 LQKENI, per germline. There are 13 residues in the CDR3. Trimming pared 2 bases from V and 1 base from J, leaving 5 bases between. The CDR3 region is CASSPDSNYGYTF. The CDR3 DNA follows: TGTGCCAGCTCACCAGACAGTAACTATGGCTACACCTTC. Full variable domain (outside the CDR3, taken from reference TRBV18 and TRBJ1-2): NAGVMQNPRHLVRRRGQEARLRCSPMKGHSHVYWYRQLPEEGLKFMVYLQKENIIDESGMPKERFSAEFPKEGPSILRIQQVVRGDSAAYFCASSPDSNYGYTFGSGTRLTVV.

J is TRBJ2-3 and V is TRBV2; 14 bases align to TRBD2. V lost 4 bases, J lost 4 bases, and 1 base stayed unmatched. There are 15 residues in the CDR3. The germline gives CDR1 SNHLY, CDR2 FYNNEI. For the CDR3, the DNA is TGTGCCAGCAGTGGACTAGCGGGGGGGTCAGATACGCAGTATTTT. It encodes CASSGLAGGSDTQYF.

The chain combines TRBV28 with TRBJ2-5, with D maybe TRBD1 (6 bases). V lost 5 bases, J lost 5 bases, and 18 bases lay in between. The CDR3 runs to 15 residues. Germline values: CDR1 MDHEN, CDR2 SYDVKM. The CDR3 DNA sequence: TGTGCCAGCAGTACCAGGACAGACGCGAGGGAGACCCAGTACTTC. It yields the protein CASSTRTDARETQYF.

The chain couples TRBV14 to TRBJ1-6; unclear D gene. Germline loops: CDR1 SGHDN, CDR2 FVKESK. The germline V and J ends were trimmed by 4 bases and 0 bases, with 13 bases remaining between them. The CDR3 totals 17 residues. CDR3 sequence reads: CASSLRAKSSYNSPLHF. In nucleotides, the CDR3 is TGTGCCAGCAGCCTACGAGCTAAAAGCTCCTATAATTCACCCCTCCACTTT.

The chain couples TRBV10-1 to TRBJ1-1; no definite D call. Germline V gene lookup returns CDR1 WNHNN and CDR2 SYGVQD (reference sequence). CDR3 length: 13 residues. Trimming took 6 bases from V and 5 from J, leaving 13 bases between them. The CDR3 protein is CASSVTYGTEAFF. The CDR3 nucleotides are TGCGCCAGCAGCGTGACCTACGGGACTGAAGCTTTCTTT.

The V gene is TRBV6-6, the J gene TRBJ1-1; D is unresolved. The CDR3 is 13 residues long. Per the germline V gene, CDR1 is MNHNY and CDR2 is SVGAGI (reference sequence). Trimming removed 2 bases from V and 3 bases from J, with 7 bases in between. The CDR3 sequence is CASSYREDTEAFF. In DNA form, the CDR3 reads TGTGCCAGCAGTTACAGGGAGGACACTGAAGCTTTCTTT.

The rearrangement uses TRBV19 and TRBJ1-2; D not certain. Trimming left V 3 bases short and J 7 bases short, with 21 bases between. Looked up from germline, CDR1 is LNHDA and CDR2 is SQIVND (reference sequence). The CDR3 runs 16 residues. CDR3 DNA sequence: TGTGCCAGTAGTATGGTTGCGTCAGGTCTTTTCGGTGGCTACACCTTC. Translated: CASSMVASGLFGGYTF.

The CDR3 is CASGTGYGNTGELFF. As DNA, the CDR3 is TGTGCCAGTGGGACAGGGTATGGGAACACCGGGGAGCTGTTTTTT. This rearrangement joins TRBV19 to TRBJ2-2; 9 bases fit TRBD1. V dropped 8 bases and J dropped 1; count of bases not matched to a gene: 5. There are 15 residues in the CDR3. CDR1 LNHDA and CDR2 SQIVND come from the germline V gene (reference sequence). Based on the CDR3 plus reference TRBV19 and TRBJ2-2, the full variable domain is DGGITQSPKYLFRKEGQNVTLSCEQNLNHDAMYWYRQDPGQGLRLIYYSQIVNDFQKGDIAEGYSVSREKKESFPLTVTSAQKNPTAFYLCASGTGYGNTGELFFGEGSRLTVL.

V usage is TRBV28 and J usage is TRBJ2-7, with 15 bases fitting TRBD2. Unmatched junction bases numbered 11, after V lost 4 bases and J lost 4 bases. The CDR3 loop spans 18 amino acids. Germline-derived CDR1 and CDR2 are MDHEN and SYDVKM. The CDR3 loop reads CASSYYFSGTSGRYEQYF. The CDR3 nucleotides read TGTGCCAGCAGTTACTATTTTTCCGGGACTAGCGGGAGGTACGAGCAGTACTTC.

The V call is TRBV2, the J call TRBJ1-4, with 8 bases matching TRBD1. The CDR3 has 14 residues. Germline V lookup: CDR1 SNHLY, CDR2 FYNNEI. Unmatched junction bases numbered 5, after V lost 4 bases and J lost 7 bases. The CDR3 nucleotides are TGTGCCAGCAGTGGGACAGGGAGTTTTGAAAAACTGTTTTTT. It translates to CASSGTGSFEKLFF.

This rearrangement joins TRBV12-3 or TRBV12-4 to TRBJ1-5; D is unresolved. Trimming removed 3 bases from V and 7 bases from J, with 10 bases in between. This CDR3 is 13 amino acids long. Here the CDR3 reads CASSFYSKQPQHF. CDR3 nucleotide sequence: TGTGCCAGCAGTTTCTACTCGAAGCAGCCCCAGCATTTT.

The chain joins TRBV6-5 to TRBJ1-3; possible D gene TRBD1, 6 bases. Deletions cut 3 bases from V and 1 base from J, with 13 bases between. The germline V gene has CDR1 MNHEY and CDR2 SVGAGI. The CDR3 contains 16 residues. In DNA, the CDR3 is TGTGCCAGCAGTTATGGGTTACAGGGTTCTGGAAACACCATATATTTT. This gives the protein CASSYGLQGSGNTIYF.

CDR3 coding DNA: TGTGCCAGTAGTACCCGACAGAATCAGCCCCAGCATTTT. Amino acids: CASSTRQNQPQHF. The J gene is TRBJ1-5, the V gene TRBV19; weak D call: TRBD1 (5 bases). Trimming removed 4 bases from V and 4 bases from J, with 8 bases in between. The germline gives CDR1 LNHDA, CDR2 SQIVND (reference sequence). This CDR3 comprises 13 residues.

The V gene is TRBV9, the J gene TRBJ2-1; 7 bases map to TRBD2. The CDR3 has 15 residues. CDR1 and CDR2 (germline): SGDLS, YYNGEE. The V and J ends lost 3 bases and 8 bases, in that order; junction bases with no gene match: 11. The CDR3, as DNA: TGTGCCAGCAGCGGAACTAGCGCCCGAGGGGATGAGCAGTTCTTC. This codes for CASSGTSARGDEQFF.

The rearrangement joins TRBV25-1 to TRBJ1-2; D ambiguous. The CDR3 length is 14 residues. Germline CDR1 and CDR2: MGHDK and SYGVNS. Trimming left V 3 bases short and J 8 bases short, with 16 bases between. CDR3 DNA sequence: TGTGCCAGCAGTGATACCGACGGACTTGGAGGCTACACCTTC. Protein: CASSDTDGLGGYTF.

The CDR3 loop reads CAITDPEQGPRNQPQHF. The CDR3 DNA is TGTGCCATCACCGATCCGGAACAGGGCCCACGCAATCAGCCCCAGCATTTT. V gene TRBV10-3 combines with J gene TRBJ1-5; TRBD1 is a possible D gene (6 bases). Germline CDR1 is ENHRY and CDR2 is SYGVKD. This CDR3 spans 17 amino acids. V was cut by 7 bases and J by 2 bases, with 21 bases left in between.

The chain combines TRBV10-1 with TRBJ2-7; D possibly corresponds to TRBD1 (6 bases). Germline CDR1 and CDR2: WNHNN and SYGVQD (reference sequence). The CDR3 is made up of 16 amino acids. The V end was cut by 0 bases, the J end by 4 bases, with 16 bases between. The CDR3 protein is CASSESLRGVKYEQYF. CDR3 coding DNA: TGCGCCAGCAGTGAGTCGCTCAGGGGAGTCAAGTACGAGCAGTACTTC.

The chain employs TRBV7-9 and TRBJ2-1, with 9 bases identical to TRBD2. The junction had 11 bases not matched to a gene; V was cut back by 5 bases and J by 3 bases. The CDR3 has 17 amino acids. Germline-derived CDR1 and CDR2 are SEHNR and FQNEAQ (reference sequence). This chain's CDR3 is CASSRAGASGNYNEQFF. CDR3 in DNA: TGTGCCAGCAGCCGAGCGGGGGCTAGCGGGAACTACAATGAGCAGTTCTTC. Full variable domain (missing parts from reference TRBV7-9 and TRBJ2-1): DTGVSQNPRHKITKRGQNVTFRCDPISEHNRLYWYRQTLGQGPEFLTYFQNEAQLEKSRLLSDRFSAERPKGSFSTLEIQRTEQGDSAMYLCASSRAGASGNYNEQFFGPGTRLTVL.

This chain links TRBV6-2 or TRBV6-3 with TRBJ2-3; possible D gene TRBD2, 5 bases. Trimming removed 2 bases from V and 5 bases from J, with 11 bases in between. CDR1 and CDR2 from the germline V gene are MNHEY and SVGEGT. The CDR3 extends over 14 amino acids. CDR3 sequence reads: CASSYPSLGDTQYF. CDR3 DNA sequence: TGTGCCAGCAGTTACCCTAGCTTGGGAGATACGCAGTATTTT.

The table lists this clone with many counts. As DNA, the CDR3 is TGTGCCAGCTCACCGGGACAGGGCTCTGGAAACACCATATATTTT. Protein: CASSPGQGSGNTIYF. J is TRBJ1-3 and V is TRBV18; 9 bases are a match to TRBD1. Looked up from germline, CDR1 is KGHSH and CDR2 is LQKENI. The CDR3 is 15 amino acids. Trimming at V came to 3 bases and at J to 0 bases, leaving 0 bases not matched to a gene.